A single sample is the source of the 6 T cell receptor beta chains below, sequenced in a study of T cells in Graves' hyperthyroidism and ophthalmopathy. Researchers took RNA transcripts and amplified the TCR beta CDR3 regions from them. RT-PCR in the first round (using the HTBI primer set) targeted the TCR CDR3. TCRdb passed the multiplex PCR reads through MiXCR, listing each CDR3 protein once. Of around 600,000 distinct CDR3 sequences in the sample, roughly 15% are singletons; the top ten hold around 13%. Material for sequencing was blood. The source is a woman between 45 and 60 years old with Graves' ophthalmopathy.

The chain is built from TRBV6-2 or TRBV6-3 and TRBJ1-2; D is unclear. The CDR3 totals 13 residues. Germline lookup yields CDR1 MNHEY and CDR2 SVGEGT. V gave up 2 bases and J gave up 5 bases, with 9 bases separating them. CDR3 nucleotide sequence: TGTGCCAGCAGTTACCTCCTGAGTTATGGCTACACCTTC. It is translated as CASSYLLSYGYTF.

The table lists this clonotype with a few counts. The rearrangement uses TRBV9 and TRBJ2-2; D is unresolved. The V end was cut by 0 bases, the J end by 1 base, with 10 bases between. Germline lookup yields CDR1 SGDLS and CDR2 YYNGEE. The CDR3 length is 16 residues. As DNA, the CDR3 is TGTGCCAGCAGCGTAGTTTCGTCGATGAACACCGGGGAGCTGTTTTTT. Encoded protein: CASSVVSSMNTGELFF.

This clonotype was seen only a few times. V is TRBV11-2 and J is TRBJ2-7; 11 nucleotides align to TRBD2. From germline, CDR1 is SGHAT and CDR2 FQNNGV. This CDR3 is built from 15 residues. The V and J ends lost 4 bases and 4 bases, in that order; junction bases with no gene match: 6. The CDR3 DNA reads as TGTGCCAGCAGCTATGGGACTAGCGGACTGTACGAGCAGTACTTC. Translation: CASSYGTSGLYEQYF.

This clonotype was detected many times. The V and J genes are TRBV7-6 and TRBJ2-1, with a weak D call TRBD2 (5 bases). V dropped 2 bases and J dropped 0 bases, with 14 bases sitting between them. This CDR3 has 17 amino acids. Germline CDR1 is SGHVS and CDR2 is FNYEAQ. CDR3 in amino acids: CASSLRVGGRSYNEQFF. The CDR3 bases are TGTGCCAGCAGCTTAAGGGTCGGCGGGCGCTCCTACAATGAGCAGTTCTTC.

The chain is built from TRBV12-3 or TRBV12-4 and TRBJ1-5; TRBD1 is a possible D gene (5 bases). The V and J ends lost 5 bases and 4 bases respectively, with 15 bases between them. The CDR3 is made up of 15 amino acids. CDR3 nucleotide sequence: TGTGCCAGCAGTCCCGGCAGCAAGGGGAATCAGCCCCAGCATTTT. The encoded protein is CASSPGSKGNQPQHF.

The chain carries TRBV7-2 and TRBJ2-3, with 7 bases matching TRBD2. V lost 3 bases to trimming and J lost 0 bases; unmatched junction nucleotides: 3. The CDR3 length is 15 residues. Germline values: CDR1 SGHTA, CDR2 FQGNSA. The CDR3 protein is CASSFRRESTDTQYF. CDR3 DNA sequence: TGTGCCAGCAGCTTTAGGCGGGAGAGCACAGATACGCAGTATTTT. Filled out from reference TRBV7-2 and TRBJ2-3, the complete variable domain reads GAGVSQSPSNKVTEKGKDVELRCDPISGHTALYWYRQSLGQGLEFLIYFQGNSAPDKSGLPSDRFSAERTGGSVSTLTIQRTQQEDSAVYLCASSFRRESTDTQYFGPGTRLTVL.